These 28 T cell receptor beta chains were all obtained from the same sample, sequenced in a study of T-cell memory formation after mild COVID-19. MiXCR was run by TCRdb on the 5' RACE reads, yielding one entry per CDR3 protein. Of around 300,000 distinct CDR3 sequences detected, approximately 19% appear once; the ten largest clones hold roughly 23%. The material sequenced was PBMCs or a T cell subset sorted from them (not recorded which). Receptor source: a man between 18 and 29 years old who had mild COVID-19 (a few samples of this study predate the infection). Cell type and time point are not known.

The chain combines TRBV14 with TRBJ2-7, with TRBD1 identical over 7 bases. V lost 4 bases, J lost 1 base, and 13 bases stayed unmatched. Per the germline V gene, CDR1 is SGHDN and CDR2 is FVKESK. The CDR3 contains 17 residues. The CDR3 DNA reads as TGTGCCAGCAGCCTCCTGCAATCAGGGGGATTTTCCTACGAGCAGTACTTC. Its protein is CASSLLQSGGFSYEQYF.

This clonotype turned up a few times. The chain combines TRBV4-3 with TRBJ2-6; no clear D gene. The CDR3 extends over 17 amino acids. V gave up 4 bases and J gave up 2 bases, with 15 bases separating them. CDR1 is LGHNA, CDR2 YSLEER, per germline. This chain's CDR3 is CASSLRAATPGANVLTF. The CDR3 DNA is TGCGCCAGCAGCCTAAGGGCTGCGACCCCTGGGGCCAACGTCCTGACTTTC.

This chain's CDR3 is CASSEGTGPYEQYF. As DNA, the CDR3 is TGTGCCAGCAGTGAAGGGACAGGTCCCTACGAGCAGTACTTC. The chain links TRBV2 to TRBJ2-7; 7 bases line up with TRBD1. V lost 1 base to trimming and J lost 2 bases; unmatched junction nucleotides: 2. The CDR3 consists of 14 residues. Per germline, CDR1 SNHLY and CDR2 FYNNEI.

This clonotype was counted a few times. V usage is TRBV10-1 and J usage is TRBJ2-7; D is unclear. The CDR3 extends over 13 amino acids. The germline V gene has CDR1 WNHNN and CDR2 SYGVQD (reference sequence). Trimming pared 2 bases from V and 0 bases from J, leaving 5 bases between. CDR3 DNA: TGCGCCAGCAGTGAGGGGATCTCCTACGAGCAGTACTTC. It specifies CASSEGISYEQYF.

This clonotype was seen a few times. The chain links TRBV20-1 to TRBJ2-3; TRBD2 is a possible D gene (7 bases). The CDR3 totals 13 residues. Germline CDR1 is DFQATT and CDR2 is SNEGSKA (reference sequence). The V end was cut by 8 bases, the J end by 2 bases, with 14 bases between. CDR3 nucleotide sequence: TGCAGTTACGGGGGGCTCCTCACAGATACGCAGTATTTT. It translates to CSYGGLLTDTQYF.

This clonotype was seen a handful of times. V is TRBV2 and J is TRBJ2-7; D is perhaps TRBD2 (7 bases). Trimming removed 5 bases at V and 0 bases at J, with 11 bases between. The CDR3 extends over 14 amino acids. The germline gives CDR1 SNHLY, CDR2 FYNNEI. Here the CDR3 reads CASSPRGASYEQYF. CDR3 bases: TGTGCCAGCAGTCCCCGGGGGGCCTCCTACGAGCAGTACTTC.

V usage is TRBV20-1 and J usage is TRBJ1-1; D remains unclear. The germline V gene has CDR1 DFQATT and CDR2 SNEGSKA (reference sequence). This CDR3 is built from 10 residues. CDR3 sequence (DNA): TGCGGAGCCTACGACACTGAAGCTTTCTTT. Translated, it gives CGAYDTEAFF.

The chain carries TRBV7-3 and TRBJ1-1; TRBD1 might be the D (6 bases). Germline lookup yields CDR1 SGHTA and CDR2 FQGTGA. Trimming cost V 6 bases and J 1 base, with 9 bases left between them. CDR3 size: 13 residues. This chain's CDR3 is CASRRTANTEAFF. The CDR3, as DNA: TGTGCCAGCAGACGGACAGCGAACACTGAAGCTTTCTTT.

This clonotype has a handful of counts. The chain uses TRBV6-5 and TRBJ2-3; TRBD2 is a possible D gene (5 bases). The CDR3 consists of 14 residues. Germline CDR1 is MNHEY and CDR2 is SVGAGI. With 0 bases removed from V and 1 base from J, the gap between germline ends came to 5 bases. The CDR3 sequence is CASSYSGGTDTQYF. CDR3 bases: TGTGCCAGCAGTTACTCCGGGGGCACAGATACGCAGTATTTT.

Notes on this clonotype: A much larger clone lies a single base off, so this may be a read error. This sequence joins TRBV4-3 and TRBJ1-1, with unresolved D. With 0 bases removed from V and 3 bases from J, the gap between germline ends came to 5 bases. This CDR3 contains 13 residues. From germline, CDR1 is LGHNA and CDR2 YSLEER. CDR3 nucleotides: TGCGCCAGCAGCCAAGATCCCTACACTGAAGCTTTCTTT. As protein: CASSQDPYTEAFF.

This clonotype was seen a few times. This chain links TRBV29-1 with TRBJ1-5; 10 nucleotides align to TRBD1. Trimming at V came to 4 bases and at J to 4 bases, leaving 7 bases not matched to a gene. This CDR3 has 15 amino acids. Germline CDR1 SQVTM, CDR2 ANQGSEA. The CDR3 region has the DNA TGCAGCGTTGTAGTGACAGGGGGCGGGAATCAGCCCCAGCATTTT. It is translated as CSVVVTGGGNQPQHF. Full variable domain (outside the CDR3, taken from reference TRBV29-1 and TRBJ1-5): SAVISQKPSRDICQRGTSLTIQCQVDSQVTMMFWYRQQPGQSLTLIATANQGSEATYESGFVIDKFPISRPNLTFSTLTVSNMSPEDSSIYLCSVVVTGGGNQPQHFGDGTRLSIL.

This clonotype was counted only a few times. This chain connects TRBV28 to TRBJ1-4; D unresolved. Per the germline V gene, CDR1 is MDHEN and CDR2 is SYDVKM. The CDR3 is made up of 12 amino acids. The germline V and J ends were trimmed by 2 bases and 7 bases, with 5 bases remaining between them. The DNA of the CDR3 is TGTGCCAGCAGTTTACGAGTTGAAAAACTGTTTTTT. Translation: CASSLRVEKLFF.

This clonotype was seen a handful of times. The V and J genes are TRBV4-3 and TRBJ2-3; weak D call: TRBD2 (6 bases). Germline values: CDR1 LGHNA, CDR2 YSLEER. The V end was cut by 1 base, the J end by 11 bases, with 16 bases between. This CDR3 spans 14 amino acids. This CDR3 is CASSQGEEAAGQYF. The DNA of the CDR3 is TGCGCCAGCAGCCAAGGGGAGGAGGCAGCGGGGCAGTATTTT.

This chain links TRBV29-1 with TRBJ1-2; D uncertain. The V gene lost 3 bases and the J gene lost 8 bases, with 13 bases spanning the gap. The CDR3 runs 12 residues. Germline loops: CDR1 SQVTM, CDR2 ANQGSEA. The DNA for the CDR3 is TGCAGCGTTGACGGGCCAGCGGACGGCTACACCTTC. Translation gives CSVDGPADGYTF.

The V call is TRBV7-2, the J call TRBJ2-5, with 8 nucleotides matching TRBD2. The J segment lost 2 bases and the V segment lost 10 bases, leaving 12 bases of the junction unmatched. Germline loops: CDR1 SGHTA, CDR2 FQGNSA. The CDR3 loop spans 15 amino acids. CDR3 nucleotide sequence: TGTGCCACCCTGAAAAACGGGGGGGATCAAGAGACCCAGTACTTC. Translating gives CATLKNGGDQETQYF. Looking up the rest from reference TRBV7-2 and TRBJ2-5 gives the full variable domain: GAGVSQSPSNKVTEKGKDVELRCDPISGHTALYWYRQSLGQGLEFLIYFQGNSAPDKSGLPSDRFSAERTGGSVSTLTIQRTQQEDSAVYLCATLKNGGDQETQYFGPGTRLLVL.

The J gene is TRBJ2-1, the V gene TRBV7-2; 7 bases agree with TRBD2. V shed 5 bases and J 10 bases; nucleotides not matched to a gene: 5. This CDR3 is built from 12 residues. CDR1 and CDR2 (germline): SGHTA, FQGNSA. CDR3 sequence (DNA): TGTGCCAGCAGCCGCTCGACTAGCGAGCAGTTCTTC. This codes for CASSRSTSEQFF.

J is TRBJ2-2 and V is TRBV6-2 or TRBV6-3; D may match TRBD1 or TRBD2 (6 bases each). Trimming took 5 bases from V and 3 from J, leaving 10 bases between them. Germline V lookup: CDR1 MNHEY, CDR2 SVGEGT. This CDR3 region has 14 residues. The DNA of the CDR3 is TGTGCCAGCAGTCAAGGGGGGTACACCGGGGAGCTGTTTTTT. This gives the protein CASSQGGYTGELFF.

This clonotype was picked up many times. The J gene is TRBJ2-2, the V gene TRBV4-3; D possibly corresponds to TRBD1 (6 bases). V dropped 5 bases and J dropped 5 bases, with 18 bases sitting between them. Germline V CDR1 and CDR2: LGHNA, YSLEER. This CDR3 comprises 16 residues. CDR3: CASSDRQVRGTGELFF. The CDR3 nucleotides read TGCGCCAGCAGCGACCGACAGGTTCGCGGTACCGGGGAGCTGTTTTTT.

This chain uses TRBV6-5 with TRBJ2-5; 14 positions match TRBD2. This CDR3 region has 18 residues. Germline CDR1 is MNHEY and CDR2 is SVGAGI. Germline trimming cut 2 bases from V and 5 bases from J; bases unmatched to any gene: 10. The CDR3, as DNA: TGTGCCAGCAGTTACCGCGCGACTAGCGGGGGGGCTCTGGAGACCCAGTACTTC. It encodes CASSYRATSGGALETQYF.

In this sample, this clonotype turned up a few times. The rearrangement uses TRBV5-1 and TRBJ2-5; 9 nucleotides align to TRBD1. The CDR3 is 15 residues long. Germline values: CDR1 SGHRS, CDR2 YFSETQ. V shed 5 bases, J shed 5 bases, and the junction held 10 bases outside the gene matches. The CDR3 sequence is CASSFPTGGVETQYF. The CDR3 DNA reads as TGCGCCAGCAGTTTCCCGACAGGGGGTGTTGAGACCCAGTACTTC.

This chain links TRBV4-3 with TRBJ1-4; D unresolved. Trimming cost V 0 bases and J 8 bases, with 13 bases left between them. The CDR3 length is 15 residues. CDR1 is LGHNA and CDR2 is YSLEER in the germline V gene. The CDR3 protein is CASSQEKGLGEKLFF. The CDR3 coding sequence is TGCGCCAGCAGCCAAGAAAAAGGGCTGGGGGAAAAACTGTTTTTT.

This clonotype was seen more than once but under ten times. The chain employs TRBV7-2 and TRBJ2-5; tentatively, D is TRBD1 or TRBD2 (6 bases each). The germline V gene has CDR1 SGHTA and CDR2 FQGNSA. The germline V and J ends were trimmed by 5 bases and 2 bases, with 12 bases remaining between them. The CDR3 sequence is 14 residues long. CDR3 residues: CASSPGAVQETQYF. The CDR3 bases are TGTGCCAGCAGCCCGGGGGCAGTTCAAGAGACCCAGTACTTC.

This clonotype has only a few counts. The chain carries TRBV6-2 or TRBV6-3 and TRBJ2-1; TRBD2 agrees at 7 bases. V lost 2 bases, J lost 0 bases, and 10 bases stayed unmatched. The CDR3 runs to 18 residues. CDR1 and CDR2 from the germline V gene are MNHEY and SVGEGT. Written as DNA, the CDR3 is TGTGCCAGCAGTTACGGGTGGACTAGTCCGCGCTCCTACAATGAGCAGTTCTTC. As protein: CASSYGWTSPRSYNEQFF.

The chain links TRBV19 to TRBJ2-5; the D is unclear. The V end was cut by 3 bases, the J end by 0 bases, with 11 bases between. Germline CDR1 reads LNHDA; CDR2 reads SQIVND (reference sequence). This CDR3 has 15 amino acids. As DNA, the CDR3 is TGTGCCAGTAGTATTGGGCCCAGCTACCAAGAGACCCAGTACTTC. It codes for CASSIGPSYQETQYF. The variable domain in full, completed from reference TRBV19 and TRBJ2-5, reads DGGITQSPKYLFRKEGQNVTLSCEQNLNHDAMYWYRQDPGQGLRLIYYSQIVNDFQKGDIAEGYSVSREKKESFPLTVTSAQKNPTAFYLCASSIGPSYQETQYFGPGTRLLVL.

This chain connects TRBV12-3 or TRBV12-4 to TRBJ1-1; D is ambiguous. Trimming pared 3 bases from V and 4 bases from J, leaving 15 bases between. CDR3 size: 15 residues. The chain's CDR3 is CASSFRLVGVTEAFF. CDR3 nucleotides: TGTGCCAGCAGTTTTCGTCTGGTAGGCGTCACTGAAGCTTTCTTT.

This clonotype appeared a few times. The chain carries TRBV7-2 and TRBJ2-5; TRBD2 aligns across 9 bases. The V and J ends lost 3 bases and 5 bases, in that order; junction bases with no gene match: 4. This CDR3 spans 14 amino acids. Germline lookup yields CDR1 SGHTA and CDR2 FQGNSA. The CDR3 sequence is CASSFGLARETQYF. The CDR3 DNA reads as TGTGCCAGCAGCTTCGGACTAGCGCGGGAGACCCAGTACTTC.

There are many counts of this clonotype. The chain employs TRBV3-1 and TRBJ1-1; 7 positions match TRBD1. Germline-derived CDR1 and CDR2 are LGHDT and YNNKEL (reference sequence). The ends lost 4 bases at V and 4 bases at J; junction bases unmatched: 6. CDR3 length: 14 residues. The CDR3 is CASSLRQGGTEAFF. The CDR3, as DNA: TGTGCCAGCAGCCTACGACAGGGAGGCACTGAAGCTTTCTTT. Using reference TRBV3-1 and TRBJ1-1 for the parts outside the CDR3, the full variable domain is DTAVSQTPKYLVTQMGNDKSIKCEQNLGHDTMYWYKQDSKKFLKIMFSYNNKELIINETVPNRFSPKSPDKAHLNLHINSLELGDSAVYFCASSLRQGGTEAFFGQGTRLTVV.

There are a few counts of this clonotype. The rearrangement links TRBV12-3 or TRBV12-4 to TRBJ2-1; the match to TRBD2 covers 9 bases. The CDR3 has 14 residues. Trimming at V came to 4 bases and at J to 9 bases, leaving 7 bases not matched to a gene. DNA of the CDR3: TGTGCCAGCAGTTCTTGGACTAGCGACGGTGAGCAGTTCTTC. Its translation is CASSSWTSDGEQFF.